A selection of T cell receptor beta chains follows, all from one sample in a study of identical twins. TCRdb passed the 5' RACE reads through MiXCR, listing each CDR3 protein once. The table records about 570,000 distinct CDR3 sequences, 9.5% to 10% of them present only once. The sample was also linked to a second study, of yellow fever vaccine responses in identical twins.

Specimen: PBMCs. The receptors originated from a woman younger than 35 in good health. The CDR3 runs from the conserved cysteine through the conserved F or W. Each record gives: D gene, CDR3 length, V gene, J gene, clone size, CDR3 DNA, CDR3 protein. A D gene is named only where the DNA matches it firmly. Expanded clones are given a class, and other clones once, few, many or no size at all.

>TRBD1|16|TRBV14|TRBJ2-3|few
TGTGCCAGCAGCCAACCCGGGACAGGGGACACAGATACGCAGTATTTT
CASSQPGTGDTDTQYF
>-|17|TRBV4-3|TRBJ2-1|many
TGCGCCAGCAGCCAAGACGGGCGGATGAGCTCCTACAATGAGCAGTTCTTC
CASSQDGRMSSYNEQFF
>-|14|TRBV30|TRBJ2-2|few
TGTGCCCGCAGTGGGGTTAGCGTTACCGGGGAGCTGTTTTTT
CARSGVSVTGELFF
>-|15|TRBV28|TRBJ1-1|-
TGTGCCAGCAGTGGGGACACGGAAATGAACACTGAAGCTTTCTTT
CASSGDTEMNTEAFF
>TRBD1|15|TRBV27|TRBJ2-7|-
TGTGCCAGCAGTCACGAGACAGGGGGCGTATACGAGCAGTACTTC
CASSHETGGVYEQYF
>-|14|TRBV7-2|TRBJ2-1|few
TGTGCCAGCAGCTTAGCCTTCGGGGCTCTTAAGCAGTTCTTC
CASSLAFGALKQFF
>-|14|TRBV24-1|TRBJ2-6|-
TGTGCCACCAGTGACCCTTCTGGGGCCAACGTCCTGACTTTC
CATSDPSGANVLTF
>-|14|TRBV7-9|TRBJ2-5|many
TGTGCCAGCAGCTCAGACCTGGGTAGGGAGACCCAGTACTTC
CASSSDLGRETQYF
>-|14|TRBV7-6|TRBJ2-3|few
TGTGCCAGCAGCTTAGGGGTCGGGAAAGATACGCAGTATTTT
CASSLGVGKDTQYF
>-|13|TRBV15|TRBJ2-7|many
TGTGCCACCAGCAGAGATCTGGGCGACGAGCAGTACTTC
CATSRDLGDEQYF
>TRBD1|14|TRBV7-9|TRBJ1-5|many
TGTGCCAGCAGCATGGACAGGAACAATCAGCCCCAGCATTTT
CASSMDRNNQPQHF
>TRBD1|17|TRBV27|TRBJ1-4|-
TGTGCCAGCAGTACCTCGACAGGGGGCACAACTAATGAAAAACTGTTTTTT
CASSTSTGGTTNEKLFF
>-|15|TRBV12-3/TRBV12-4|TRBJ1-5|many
TGTGCCAGCATGCTAGGGGAGGGAAGCAATCAGCCCCAGCATTTT
CASMLGEGSNQPQHF
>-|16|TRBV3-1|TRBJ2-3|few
TGTGCCAGCAGCCTTACCGGGGCAATTAGCACAGATACGCAGTATTTT
CASSLTGAISTDTQYF
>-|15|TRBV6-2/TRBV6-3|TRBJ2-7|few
TGTGCCAGCAGTTACGGCGACAGTGGCTCCTACGAGCAGTACTTC
CASSYGDSGSYEQYF